This TCR beta chain was obtained from a study of shared clonotypes between healthy human individuals. Study-level findings and limits: Naive subsets, compared against memory subsets, generally had larger estimated richness values.

Replicate PCRs from sorted subsets contained approximately 200 ng DNA, which is approximately 30,000 T cell genomes. This table comes from immunoSEQ multiplex PCR, and its TCRdb copy is limited to in-frame clones, with some not included. The sample shows around 1,900,000 clones, about 93% of them seen only once. The count of this clone is one. Its antigen is undetermined. In germline, CDR1 is SGHRS, CDR2 YFSETQ. This CDR3 has 15 amino acids. J gave up 2 bases and V 0 bases, and 3 bases lay outside the gene matches. The naive CD8 population came from CD45RO-negative cells selected for CCR7, without terminally differentiated effector memory CD45RA+ cells.

This sequence originates from a man aged 18 to 30 in good health. Some clones in this sample may be carry-over from other donors' samples. The sequencing input was naive CD8+ T cells from PBMCs. The V and J genes are TRBV5-1 and TRBJ1-2, with 8 bases identical to TRBD1. The CDR3 is CASSLVTGGNYGYTF. CDR3 DNA sequence: TGCGCCAGCAGCTTGGTCACAGGGGGGAACTATGGCTACACCTTC. The entire variable domain, with the rest obtained from reference TRBV5-1 and TRBJ1-2, is as follows: KAGVTQTPRYLIKTRGQQVTLSCSPISGHRSVSWYQQTPGQGLQFLFEYFSETQRNKGNFPGRFSGRQFSNSRSEMNVSTLELGDSALYLCASSLVTGGNYGYTFGSGTRLTVV.